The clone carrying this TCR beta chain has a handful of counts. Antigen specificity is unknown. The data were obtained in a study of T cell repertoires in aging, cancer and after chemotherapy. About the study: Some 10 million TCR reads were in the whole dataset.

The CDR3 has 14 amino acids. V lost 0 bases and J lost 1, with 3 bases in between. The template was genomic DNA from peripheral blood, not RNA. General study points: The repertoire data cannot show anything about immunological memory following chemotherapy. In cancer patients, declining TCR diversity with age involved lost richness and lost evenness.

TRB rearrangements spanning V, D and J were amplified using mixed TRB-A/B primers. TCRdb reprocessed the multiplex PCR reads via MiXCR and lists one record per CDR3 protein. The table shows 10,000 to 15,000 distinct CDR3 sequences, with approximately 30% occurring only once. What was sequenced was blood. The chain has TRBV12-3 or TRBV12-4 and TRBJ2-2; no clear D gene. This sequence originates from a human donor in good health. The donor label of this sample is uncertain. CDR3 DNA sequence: TGTGCCAGCAGTTTAGCACGGAACACCGGGGAGCTGTTTTTT. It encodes CASSLARNTGELFF.